The present T cell receptor (beta chain) was sequenced within a study of T-cell reconstitution after alpha-beta-depleted transplantation in children. This clonotype was seen a handful of times. Its matching antigen is unknown. The CDR3 runs 12 residues. From germline, CDR1 is SGHTA and CDR2 FQGNSA. V lost 0 bases and J 10 bases, leaving 7 bases between the germline ends. Study-wide results and limits: Several hundred expanded graft clones reportedly were the source of alpha-beta T cells about two months after transplant. T-cell numbers and diversity one year post-transplant derived largely from freshly generated T cells. TCRbeta diversity was high at day 60 in some patients (a result of surviving recipient T cells and thymic progenitors).

Using unique molecular identifiers, the investigators prepared the TCRbeta library. TCRdb used MiXCR to reprocess the PCR reads, holding one entry per CDR3 protein. The profile shows roughly 670,000 distinct CDR3 sequences, about 12% of them singletons. This TCR was recovered from a girl aged 2-9 years with congenital amegakaryocytic thrombocytopenia, due to receive a stem cell transplant. This chain joins TRBV7-2 and TRBJ1-5; D unresolved. Sequencing used PBMCs, obtained before TCRalphabeta/CD19-depleted stem cell transplant. The CDR3 here is CASSLAVGPQHF. The CDR3 nucleotides read TGTGCCAGCAGCTTAGCGGTCGGCCCCCAGCATTTT.